This T cell receptor beta chain was captured in a study of CD8 T cells in ankylosing spondylitis. 5'-RACE, quantitative and with molecular barcodes, yielded the TCR beta libraries. TCRdb recomputed calls from the 5' RACE reads with MiXCR, one row per CDR3 protein. The sample records about 150,000 distinct CDR3 sequences, 9.5% to 12% being singletons. The study's findings and limits: Prior literature has documented some motif variants in synovial fluid and blood from reactive arthritis.

CDR1 and CDR2 from the germline V gene are SGHTA and FQGNSA. The CDR3 extends over 12 amino acids. The V gene lost 5 bases and the J gene lost 7 bases, with 9 bases spanning the gap. This clonotype was counted many times. Antigen unknown. Sequencing input: blood, either unsorted or a sorted T cell fraction (not recorded which). This clonotype was sampled from a female donor with ankylosing spondylitis or in good health (not recorded which). This sequence joins TRBV7-2 and TRBJ2-1; D is unclear. CDR3 amino acids: CASSTWKNEQFF. The DNA for the CDR3 is TGTGCCAGCAGCACATGGAAGAATGAGCAGTTCTTC. The full variable domain, completed using reference TRBV7-2 and TRBJ2-1, is GAGVSQSPSNKVTEKGKDVELRCDPISGHTALYWYRQSLGQGLEFLIYFQGNSAPDKSGLPSDRFSAERTGGSVSTLTIQRTQQEDSAVYLCASSTWKNEQFFGPGTRLTVL.